This T cell receptor (beta chain) emerged from a study of shared clonotypes between healthy human individuals. The overall study: The plates for each donor numbered three CD4 naive, three CD4 memory, two CD8 naive and one CD8 memory.

From germline, CDR1 is SGHNT and CDR2 YYREEE (reference sequence). This CDR3 region has 16 residues. V was shortened by 4 bases and J by 0 bases, with 11 bases between the two germline ends. Samples underwent the assay at deep level. Data came from immunoSEQ multiplex PCR; TCRdb stores just in-frame clones and leaves some out. This repertoire shows about 1 million clones, about 70% found once; its top ten account for approximately 1.5%. The sequenced sample was memory CD4+ T cells sorted from blood. Regarding subset: CD45RA-negative fraction. This TCR was sampled from a man aged 18 to 30 in good health. This rearrangement joins TRBV5-4 to TRBJ2-6; unclear D gene. In DNA form, the CDR3 reads TGTGCCAGCAGCCCCGACGGCAACTCTGGGGCCAACGTCCTGACTTTC. Protein sequence: CASSPDGNSGANVLTF.